This TCR beta chain is drawn from a study of cytomegalovirus exposure and HLA in healthy donors. Both 60 Vbeta primers and 13 Jbeta primers went into the PCR. Assay used: immunoSEQ multiplex PCR; TCRdb lists only in-frame clones, some missing. The table shows 200,000 or so clones, with more than 75% occurring only once. Overall study findings and caveats: Researchers reported from a later analysis that most CMV-associated TCR beta chains appeared HLA-restricted. Researchers reported in a later analysis that common viral pathogens appeared linked to several top clusters. TRBV6-2, TRBV6-3 and some other V segments were excluded as indistinguishable.

The germline V gene has CDR1 LGHNA and CDR2 YSLEER. The CDR3 loop spans 20 amino acids. The ends lost 0 bases at V and 2 bases at J; junction bases unmatched: 10. Comments on this clone: The antigen is undetermined.

The chain recombines TRBV4-3 with TRBJ2-1; 13 nucleotides match TRBD2. The source material was PBMCs. This receptor was identified in a human donor in good health. The CDR3 loop reads CASSQDWRTSGGATYNEQFF. In DNA form, the CDR3 reads TGCGCCAGCAGCCAAGATTGGAGGACTAGCGGGGGCGCCACCTACAATGAGCAGTTCTTC.